The 19 T cell receptor beta chains listed next were all sequenced from one sample in a study of T cell responses to AZD1222 COVID-19 vaccine. Data came from immunoSEQ multiplex PCR; TCRdb stores just in-frame clones and leaves some out. The sample has 99,000 or so clones, over 90% seen once. The material was peripheral blood, obtained on day 0 of AZD1222 vaccination. Receptors originate from an adult in good health.

The count of this clone is one. The chain joins TRBV30 to TRBJ2-6, with no clear D. This CDR3 spans 16 amino acids. The germline CDR1 and CDR2 sequences are GTSNPN and SVGIG (reference sequence). V lost 4 bases and J 1 base, leaving 14 bases between the germline ends. The CDR3 spells CAWTPLKGSGANVLTF. The CDR3 nucleotides are TGTGCCTGGACCCCTTTGAAGGGATCTGGGGCCAACGTCCTGACTTTC.

This clone was found a few times. The V call is TRBV28, the J call TRBJ1-1, with 8 nucleotides matching TRBD1. The CDR3 has 14 residues. Trimming at V came to 3 bases and at J to 7 bases, leaving 7 bases not matched to a gene. Germline V CDR1 and CDR2: MDHEN, SYDVKM. CDR3 residues: CASSFGRGLGEAFF. The DNA for the CDR3 is TGTGCCAGCAGTTTTGGCAGGGGGCTTGGTGAAGCTTTCTTT.

The V and J genes are TRBV11-3 and TRBJ2-3, with D perhaps TRBD1 (5 bases). Deletions cut 4 bases from V and 3 bases from J, with 11 bases between. The germline V gene encodes CDR1 SGHNT and CDR2 YENEEA. The CDR3 contains 14 residues. This chain's CDR3 is CASSSEQGTDTQYF. As DNA, the CDR3 is TGTGCCAGCAGCTCGGAGCAGGGAACAGATACGCAGTATTTT.

The chain has TRBV3-1 (or the pseudogene TRBV3-2) and TRBJ2-3, with D hard to call. Germline loops: CDR1 LGHDT, CDR2 YNNKEL (reference sequence). V dropped 0 bases and J dropped 0 bases, with 4 bases sitting between them. This CDR3 region has 14 residues. The CDR3: CASSQDISTDTQYF. CDR3 DNA sequence: TGTGCCAGCAGCCAAGATATTAGCACAGATACGCAGTATTTT.

The chain carries TRBV11-2 and TRBJ1-5, with D perhaps TRBD1 (5 bases). The germline CDR1 and CDR2 sequences are SGHAT and FQNNGV. V was trimmed by 3 bases and J by 7 bases, leaving 10 bases between them. This CDR3 is built from 13 residues. As DNA, the CDR3 is TGTGCCAGCAGCTTGGATGGGGACCAGCCCCAGCATTTT. Protein product: CASSLDGDQPQHF.

The chain couples TRBV7-8 to TRBJ2-2; 9 bases align to TRBD2. J lost 6 bases, V lost 8 bases, and 10 bases had no gene match. This CDR3 region has 15 residues. Germline CDR1 is SGHVS and CDR2 is FQNEAQ. The CDR3 DNA is TGTGCCAGCCGACCCGGGTTAGCGGGAGCCGGGGAGCTGTTTTTT. Amino acids: CASRPGLAGAGELFF.

This chain joins TRBV3-1 (or the pseudogene TRBV3-2) and TRBJ2-7; 10 bases map to TRBD1. The germline CDR1 and CDR2 sequences are LGHDT and YNNKEL (reference sequence). This CDR3 comprises 14 residues. Trimming at V came to 3 bases and at J to 5 bases, leaving 4 bases not matched to a gene. The CDR3 nucleotides are TGTGCCAGCAGCCACCGGGACAGGGGTAACGAGCAGTACTTC. Protein product: CASSHRDRGNEQYF.

The rearrangement joins TRBV27 to TRBJ2-1; 10 nucleotides line up with TRBD2. Germline values: CDR1 MNHEY, CDR2 SMNVEV (reference sequence). The V and J ends lost 4 bases and 6 bases, in that order; junction bases with no gene match: 3. The length of the CDR3 is 14 residues. The DNA for the CDR3 is TGTGCCAGCAGTTATAGCGGGGGGCGCAATGAGCAGTTCTTC. Amino acids: CASSYSGGRNEQFF.

This chain connects TRBV2 to TRBJ1-5; no clear D. Trimming removed 6 bases from V and 0 bases from J, with 6 bases in between. This CDR3 is built from 13 residues. The germline V gene has CDR1 SNHLY and CDR2 FYNNEI. CDR3 sequence (DNA): TGTGCCAGCAGCCCGGATAGCAATCAGCCCCAGCATTTT. Its protein product is CASSPDSNQPQHF.

The chain is built from TRBV7-9 and TRBJ1-2; D ambiguous. The CDR3 has 13 amino acids. V gave up 2 bases and J gave up 3 bases, with 7 bases separating them. Germline V gene sequence: CDR1 SEHNR, CDR2 FQNEAQ (reference sequence). The CDR3 DNA sequence: TGTGCCAGCAGCTTAAGGGCGGACTATGGCTACACCTTC. This sequence encodes CASSLRADYGYTF.

The V gene is TRBV10-3, the J gene TRBJ2-7; 12 nucleotides match TRBD2. V dropped 4 bases and J dropped 5; count of bases not matched to a gene: 3. The CDR3 runs to 14 residues. Germline CDR1 is ENHRY and CDR2 is SYGVKD. DNA for the CDR3: TGTGCCATCAGTGGCGCTAGCGGGAGGGACGAGCAGTACTTC. Protein product: CAISGASGRDEQYF.

The genes are TRBV28 and TRBJ2-1; D gene ambiguous. Trimming stripped 3 bases from V and 9 bases from J, with 6 bases between. This CDR3 has 11 amino acids. Germline lookup yields CDR1 MDHEN and CDR2 SYDVKM. CDR3 loop: CASSFVSEQFF. DNA of the CDR3: TGTGCCAGCAGTTTCGTTAGTGAGCAGTTCTTC. Looking up the rest from reference TRBV28 and TRBJ2-1 gives the full variable domain: DVKVTQSSRYLVKRTGEKVFLECVQDMDHENMFWYRQDPGLGLRLIYFSYDVKMKEKGDIPEGYSVSREKKERFSLILESASTNQTSMYLCASSFVSEQFFGPGTRLTVL.

The chain recombines TRBV30 with TRBJ1-3, with D possibly TRBD1 on 5 matching bases. Per the germline V gene, CDR1 is GTSNPN and CDR2 is SVGIG (reference sequence). This CDR3 comprises 16 residues. V was cut by 2 bases and J by 2 bases, with 16 bases left in between. For the CDR3, the DNA is TGTGCCTGGAGTATCTCGGGGTTGGGGCCTGGAAACACCATATATTTT. It encodes CAWSISGLGPGNTIYF.

The chain couples TRBV2 to TRBJ2-3; 8 bases map to TRBD2. Germline V gene data show CDR1 as SNHLY and CDR2 as FYNNEI. This CDR3 is built from 13 residues. J gave up 6 bases and V 5 bases, and 4 bases lay outside the gene matches. CDR3 DNA: TGTGCCAGCAGTAGCGGGAGTGGGGATACGCAGTATTTT. Protein: CASSSGSGDTQYF.

The V call is TRBV7-9, the J call TRBJ2-3; 9 nucleotides line up with TRBD2. This CDR3 region has 17 residues. CDR1 and CDR2 from the germline V gene are SEHNR and FQNEAQ (reference sequence). Trimming removed 5 bases from V and 2 bases from J; junction bases left unmatched: 11. CDR3 bases: TGTGCCAGCAGCCCCCGATCCGGCGGGAGGGCCACAGATACGCAGTATTTT. Translated: CASSPRSGGRATDTQYF.

The V call is TRBV29-1, the J call TRBJ2-7, with 9 bases aligning to TRBD2. V lost 2 bases, J lost 3 bases, and 5 bases stayed unmatched. Germline V CDR1 and CDR2: SQVTM, ANQGSEA. The CDR3 sequence is 14 residues long. In DNA form, the CDR3 reads TGCAGCGTTGAATACGCAGCGGGGGGCTACGAGCAGTACTTC. Amino acid sequence: CSVEYAAGGYEQYF.

The chain uses TRBV27 and TRBJ1-5, with a possible D match to TRBD1 (6 bases). Germline loops: CDR1 MNHEY, CDR2 SMNVEV (reference sequence). Trimming cost V 8 bases and J 1 base, with 15 bases left between them. The CDR3 loop spans 15 amino acids. CDR3 bases: TGTGCCAGCGGAGTCACAGGGCACAGCAATCAGCCCCAGCATTTT. Translating gives CASGVTGHSNQPQHF.

The chain employs TRBV24-1 and TRBJ2-7; TRBD1 matches 9 bases. V trimming: 4 bases; J trimming: 3 bases; junction bases outside the gene matches: 3. The V gene's germline CDR1 is KGHDR and CDR2 SFDVKD. The CDR3 contains 14 residues. CDR3 bases: TGTGCCACCAGTGACCCGGACAGGGGCTACGAGCAGTACTTC. Translation: CATSDPDRGYEQYF.

V is TRBV19 and J is TRBJ2-3; TRBD2 matches 9 bases. CDR3 size: 16 residues. V trimming: 3 bases; J trimming: 2 bases; junction bases outside the gene matches: 6. From germline, CDR1 is LNHDA and CDR2 SQIVND (reference sequence). The CDR3 loop reads CASSMRGLAITDTQYF. The CDR3 bases are TGTGCCAGTAGTATGCGCGGACTAGCGATCACAGATACGCAGTATTTT. The complete variable domain, with remaining parts taken from reference TRBV19 and TRBJ2-3, reads DGGITQSPKYLFRKEGQNVTLSCEQNLNHDAMYWYRQDPGQGLRLIYYSQIVNDFQKGDIAEGYSVSREKKESFPLTVTSAQKNPTAFYLCASSMRGLAITDTQYFGPGTRLTVL.